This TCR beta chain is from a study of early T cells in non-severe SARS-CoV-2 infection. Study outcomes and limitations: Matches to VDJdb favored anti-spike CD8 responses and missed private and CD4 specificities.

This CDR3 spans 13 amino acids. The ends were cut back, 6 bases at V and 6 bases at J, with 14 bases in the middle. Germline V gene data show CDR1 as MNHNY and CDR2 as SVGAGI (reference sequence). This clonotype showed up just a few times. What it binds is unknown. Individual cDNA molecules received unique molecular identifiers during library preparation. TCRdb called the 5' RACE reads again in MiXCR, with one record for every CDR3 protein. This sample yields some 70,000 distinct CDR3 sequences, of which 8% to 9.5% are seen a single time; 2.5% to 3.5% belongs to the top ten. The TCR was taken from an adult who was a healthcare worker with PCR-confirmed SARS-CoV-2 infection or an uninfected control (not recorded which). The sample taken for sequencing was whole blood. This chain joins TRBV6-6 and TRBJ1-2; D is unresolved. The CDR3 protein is CASSHGPGDGYTF. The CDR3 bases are TGTGCCAGCAGCCACGGGCCCGGGGATGGCTACACCTTC.